This TCR beta chain was obtained from a study of blood T cell repertoires in COVID-19 (dated by TCRdb to about 2020). Broadly, across the study: The collaborator samples originated in the United States, Italy and Spain and spanned the acute and convalescent phases of COVID-19. The sample metadata nearly always contained a de-identified subject ID, COVID-19 status, age in years and sex. A freely available public database, intended as a resource for researchers studying the immune response to SARS-CoV-2, is where the repertoires were released. Deeply sampled blood TCRbeta repertoires from subjects exposed to, actively infected with, or recovered from COVID-19 were included in the dataset. HLA class I and class II types, where available, came from metadata supplied by the sample provider rather than from assay-based typing. The prospective study material was composed of cDNA or gDNA derived from T cells, B-cell-depleted T cells, or PBMCs. Samples came from the ongoing ImmuneRACE study (first 160 participants) plus 1,254 subjects from 6 global collaborators.

On this clone: Its cognate antigen has yet to be identified. No base quality values were provided; no much bigger clone lies one nucleotide off.

V is pruned by 1 base and J by 6 bases, leaving 3 bases of the junction without a gene match. Inclusive of the bounding cysteine and phenylalanine, the CDR3 is 15 residues long. Only the CDR3 part of the read is kept: 45 bases, read in frame from the first base. In the germline V gene, CDR1 corresponds to SGHVS and CDR2 to FQNEAQ. TCRbeta CDR3 regions were amplified from genomic DNA by means of the immunoSEQ Assay, a bias-controlled multiplex PCR. The published analysis was carried out like this. The number of nucleated cells in each sample was estimated from the amplification of reference gene primers within the assay. Sequence reads were collapsed and filtered to measure the absolute abundance of every unique TCRbeta CDR3 rearrangement. For each sample, productive Simpson clonality was calculated by taking the square root of Simpson's diversity index across productive rearrangements. The source is immuneACCESS, and TCRdb retained only in-frame sequences with V and J called. Part of the clones is not carried over; for the studies checked, unresolved V genes explain less than half of this, and the remainder is unexplained. That table supplies the V and J calls and clone size; D and trimming were determined from the DNA. Counted in this sample were about 88,000 clones; around 67% of them appeared once. The ten largest clonotypes hold about 26% of the sample.

Each collaborating institution followed its own protocols to collect whole blood in K2EDTA tubes. Collaborator samples were shipped for TCRbeta analysis as frozen whole blood, isolated PBMCs, or DNA extracted from either sample type. On the study overall, not on this receptor specifically: How much clinical and demographic metadata was included differed by source and by participant, and the metadata was provided uncurated.

Sequencing was done on a sample of peripheral blood. The receptor comes from a woman in her sixties in a cohort sampled during active or convalescent COVID-19. The sequence links TRBV7-8 to TRBJ1-5, and TRBD1 matches 10 of the central bases. The CDR3 here reads CASSLGTGGSQPQHF. The sequence in DNA is TGTGCCAGCAGCTTAGGGACAGGGGGAAGTCAGCCCCAGCATTTT.